This is a list of T cell receptor beta chains from one sample in a study of T cells in Graves' hyperthyroidism and ophthalmopathy. MiXCR was run by TCRdb on the multiplex PCR reads, yielding one entry per CDR3 protein. Of fewer than 400,000 distinct CDR3 sequences listed, approximately 25% are singletons. The sample consisted of blood. The receptors were gathered from a man between 50 and 59 years old with Graves' hyperthyroidism. Both conserved end residues are part of each CDR3. A D gene is named only where the DNA matches it firmly. The listing skips clone size in some rows; elsewhere it reads once, few, many or a size class.

TRBJ2-1 | TRBD2 | TRBV7-6 | many | CASSPAGTSGMNEQFF | TGTGCCAGCAGCCCCGCCGGGACTAGCGGGATGAATGAGCAGTTCTTC
TRBJ1-1 | TRBD1 | TRBV20-1 | few | CSARMPQQGRTEAFF | TGCAGTGCTAGAATGCCGCAACAGGGGCGGACTGAAGCTTTCTTT
TRBJ2-2 | - | TRBV5-5 | - | CASSFGGIPGELFF | TGTGCCAGCAGCTTTGGCGGGATTCCCGGGGAGCTGTTTTTT
TRBJ2-2 | TRBD2 | TRBV10-3 | many | CAIMVAGAYTGELFF | TGTGCCATCATGGTAGCGGGAGCCTACACCGGGGAGCTGTTTTTT
TRBJ2-7 | - | TRBV12-3/TRBV12-4 | few | CASSKSGQNSYEQYF | TGTGCCAGCAGTAAAAGTGGGCAGAACTCCTACGAGCAGTACTTC
TRBJ2-7 | - | TRBV3-1 | few | CASMTDSYEQYF | TGTGCCAGCATGACAGACTCCTACGAGCAGTACTTC
TRBJ2-7 | TRBD1 | TRBV20-1 | few | CSATTGLTLEQYF | TGCAGTGCTACGACAGGGTTAACCCTCGAGCAGTACTTC
TRBJ1-2 | - | TRBV30 | - | CAWSEGNPYGYTF | TGTGCCTGGAGTGAAGGAAACCCCTATGGCTACACCTTC
TRBJ1-1 | - | TRBV27 | - | CASSPGAGTDEAFF | TGTGCCAGCAGTCCCGGGGCAGGGACGGATGAAGCTTTCTTT
TRBJ2-7 | - | TRBV6-5 | few | CASSYNLKTATSYEQYF | TGTGCCAGCAGTTACAATCTTAAGACAGCTACCTCCTACGAGCAGTACTTC
TRBJ2-5 | TRBD2 | TRBV15 | - | CATSREGGRETQYF | TGTGCCACCAGCAGAGAGGGCGGGAGGGAGACCCAGTACTTC
TRBJ1-5 | - | TRBV11-2 | - | CASSQRAGISNQPQHF | TGTGCCAGCAGCCAGAGGGCAGGGATCAGCAATCAGCCCCAGCATTTT
TRBJ2-2 | - | TRBV18 | - | CASSATVTGELFF | TGTGCCAGCTCAGCGACAGTCACCGGGGAGCTGTTTTTT
TRBJ2-1 | - | TRBV30 | few | CAWTGLSSYNEQFF | TGTGCCTGGACGGGACTGAGCTCCTACAATGAGCAGTTCTTC
TRBJ2-7 | - | TRBV24-1 | few | CATSEGAYEQYF | TGTGCCACCAGTGAGGGAGCCTACGAGCAGTACTTC
TRBJ2-2 | - | TRBV28 | few | CASSLIAGRGGTGELFF | TGTGCCAGCAGTTTAATAGCCGGTCGGGGCGGCACCGGGGAGCTGTTTTTT
TRBJ2-1 | TRBD1 | TRBV28 | few | CASSPWTGANNYNEQFF | TGTGCCAGCAGTCCCTGGACAGGGGCCAACAACTACAATGAGCAGTTCTTC
TRBJ2-1 | TRBD2 | TRBV11-1 | many | CASSYLSGGANEQFF | TGTGCCAGCAGCTACCTTTCGGGAGGAGCGAATGAGCAGTTCTTC
TRBJ2-3 | - | TRBV4-1 | few | CASSQEILPGGPGDTQYF | TGCGCCAGCAGCCAAGAGATCCTCCCGGGGGGCCCGGGAGATACGCAGTATTTT
TRBJ2-7 | - | TRBV5-1 | - | CASSSEDSRYEQYF | TGCGCCAGCAGCTCAGAGGACAGCCGCTACGAGCAGTACTTC
TRBJ1-1 | - | TRBV11-2 | many | CASSLEPSGFTEAFF | TGTGCCAGCAGCTTAGAGCCTTCGGGTTTCACTGAAGCTTTCTTT
TRBJ2-3 | TRBD2 | TRBV5-4 | - | CASSLRGGADTQYF | TGTGCCAGCAGCCTCCGGGGGGGCGCAGATACGCAGTATTTT
TRBJ1-1 | - | TRBV9 | few | CASSVTVGMNTEAFF | TGTGCCAGCAGCGTAACCGTAGGGATGAACACTGAAGCTTTCTTT
TRBJ2-3 | - | TRBV28 | many | CASSLALRGTNTQYF | TGTGCCAGCAGTTTAGCCCTAAGGGGCACAAATACGCAGTATTTT
TRBJ1-1 | - | TRBV19 | - | CASSIMAGDTEAFF | TGTGCCAGTAGTATTATGGCAGGGGACACTGAAGCTTTCTTT
TRBJ1-2 | TRBD1 | TRBV9 | - | CASSVKTGGDYGYTF | TGTGCCAGCAGCGTCAAGACAGGGGGCGACTATGGCTACACCTTC
TRBJ1-1 | - | TRBV6-1 | few | CASSYRAFGTPAEAFF | TGTGCCAGCAGCTACCGAGCTTTTGGGACGCCCGCTGAAGCTTTCTTT
TRBJ2-3 | TRBD1 | TRBV12-3/TRBV12-4 | many | CASSFLYTPGTGGHTDTQYF | TGTGCCAGCAGTTTCCTCTACACCCCCGGGACAGGGGGGCACACAGATACGCAGTATTTT
TRBJ2-2 | - | TRBV2 | few | CASSGRGGTGELFF | TGTGCCAGCAGTGGACGGGGCGGGACCGGGGAGCTGTTTTTT
TRBJ2-5 | TRBD2 | TRBV5-1 | - | CASSLQPGGETQYF | TGCGCCAGCAGCTTGCAGCCGGGGGGAGAGACCCAGTACTTC
TRBJ1-5 | - | TRBV6-1 | few | CASSEARNQPQHF | TGTGCCAGCAGTGAAGCTCGTAATCAGCCCCAGCATTTT
TRBJ2-3 | - | TRBV7-9 | - | CASSGTLLDGLDTQYF | TGTGCCAGCAGCGGAACCCTTCTCGATGGATTAGATACGCAGTATTTT
TRBJ2-3 | - | TRBV7-3 | few | CASSLRGAGPDTQYF | TGTGCCAGCAGCTTAAGGGGAGCCGGCCCAGATACGCAGTATTTT